A selection of T cell receptor beta chains follows, all from one sample in a study of beta chain features in type 1 diabetes. The data were produced by immunoSEQ multiplex PCR, yet TCRdb's version contains in-frame clones alone and is incomplete. Of fewer than 450,000 clones in the sample, 13% were seen once. Sequenced material: naive CD4+ T cells from blood. These receptors all stem from a woman under 30 with type 1 diabetes. Both conserved end residues are part of each CDR3. D genes are given only for firm matches. Some rows have no size entry. The others give once, few or many, or a class for an expanded clone.

CDR3 DNA: TGCAGTGCTACTATCAATGAGCAGTTCTTC
CDR3 protein: CSATINEQFF
V gene: TRBV20-1
clone size: few
J gene: TRBJ2-1
D gene: .

CDR3 DNA: TGTGCCAGTAACGCAGGGGGCGTGGGGGAGCTGTTTTTT
CDR3 protein: CASNAGGVGELFF
V gene: TRBV19
clone size: few
J gene: TRBJ2-2
D gene: TRBD1

CDR3 DNA: TGTGCCAGCTCACCCTCCGCCGGGACTAGCGGGAGGGTGAAGCAGTTCTTC
CDR3 protein: CASSPSAGTSGRVKQFF
V gene: TRBV18
clone size: .
J gene: TRBJ2-1
D gene: TRBD2

CDR3 DNA: TGCGCCAGCAGCGGACATACTAGCGGGAGCTCCTACGAGCAGTACTTC
CDR3 protein: CASSGHTSGSSYEQYF
V gene: TRBV10-2
clone size: few
J gene: TRBJ2-7
D gene: TRBD2

CDR3 DNA: TGTGCCAGCCTGACAGCGAATAACCAAGAGACCCAGTACTTC
CDR3 protein: CASLTANNQETQYF
V gene: TRBV28
clone size: .
J gene: TRBJ2-5
D gene: .

CDR3 DNA: TGCGCCAGCAGCGCCGCCGGGACAGTAGTCGAAAAACTGTTTTTT
CDR3 protein: CASSAAGTVVEKLFF
V gene: TRBV5-1
clone size: few
J gene: TRBJ1-4
D gene: TRBD1

CDR3 DNA: TGTGCCAGTAGCCAACGTCCGGGGGTAGGCAATCAGCCCCAGCATTTT
CDR3 protein: CASSQRPGVGNQPQHF
V gene: TRBV19
clone size: few
J gene: TRBJ1-5
D gene: .

CDR3 DNA: TGTGCCAGCAGTTTCTCAGTTGGGGGCGCGGGCACAGATACGCAGTATTTT
CDR3 protein: CASSFSVGGAGTDTQYF
V gene: TRBV27
clone size: .
J gene: TRBJ2-3
D gene: .

CDR3 DNA: TGTGCCAGCAGCAATAGCGGGACCTACGAGCAGTACTTC
CDR3 protein: CASSNSGTYEQYF
V gene: TRBV7-9
clone size: .
J gene: TRBJ2-7
D gene: TRBD2

CDR3 DNA: TGTGCCAGCAGCCAAGATGCGACATTCGGGGAGCTGTTTTTT
CDR3 protein: CASSQDATFGELFF
V gene: TRBV14
clone size: few
J gene: TRBJ2-2
D gene: .

CDR3 DNA: TGCAGTGCCTCAAGGCGGGAGACCCAGTACTTC
CDR3 protein: CSASRRETQYF
V gene: TRBV20-1
clone size: .
J gene: TRBJ2-5
D gene: .

CDR3 DNA: TGTGCCAGCAGCTCTCGAGCGGGAGTTATTGGAGAGACCCAGTACTTC
CDR3 protein: CASSSRAGVIGETQYF
V gene: TRBV11-2
clone size: few
J gene: TRBJ2-5
D gene: TRBD2

CDR3 DNA: TGTGCCAGCAGCTTAGCAGGGGCAGGGTCGGACTATGGCTACACCTTC
CDR3 protein: CASSLAGAGSDYGYTF
V gene: TRBV7-9
clone size: .
J gene: TRBJ1-2
D gene: .

CDR3 DNA: TGTGCCAGTAGTTCTCAGGGGGTTGCTGTCGAGCAGTACTTC
CDR3 protein: CASSSQGVAVEQYF
V gene: TRBV19
clone size: .
J gene: TRBJ2-7
D gene: TRBD1

CDR3 DNA: TGTGCCTGGAACATACAGGGTATCGGGGAGCTGTTTTTT
CDR3 protein: CAWNIQGIGELFF
V gene: TRBV30
clone size: .
J gene: TRBJ2-2
D gene: .

CDR3 DNA: TGTGCCAGCTGGACAAGCCATCTCTCCTACGAGCAGTACTTC
CDR3 protein: CASWTSHLSYEQYF
V gene: TRBV25-1
clone size: .
J gene: TRBJ2-7
D gene: .

CDR3 DNA: TGCGCCAGCAGCCAAGAGGCGACAATCAATCAGCCCCAGCATTTT
CDR3 protein: CASSQEATINQPQHF
V gene: TRBV4-1
clone size: .
J gene: TRBJ1-5
D gene: .

CDR3 DNA: TGTGCCAGCAGCTTGTTCAGCGGAGGAAGCTACGAGCAGTACTTC
CDR3 protein: CASSLFSGGSYEQYF
V gene: TRBV5-4
clone size: few
J gene: TRBJ2-7
D gene: .

CDR3 DNA: TGTGCTAGTGGTTTGGTTACGGGATTACAGTTCTTC
CDR3 protein: CASGLVTGLQFF
V gene: TRBV12-5
clone size: .
J gene: TRBJ2-1
D gene: .

CDR3 DNA: TGTGCACTCGGAGGAGGAGGGGTAAATGAAAAACTGTTTTTT
CDR3 protein: CALGGGGVNEKLFF
V gene: TRBV5-4
clone size: .
J gene: TRBJ1-4
D gene: .

CDR3 DNA: TGTGCCAGTAGACCCACAGGCTCTGAAGCTTTCTTT
CDR3 protein: CASRPTGSEAFF
V gene: TRBV19
clone size: few
J gene: TRBJ1-1
D gene: .

CDR3 DNA: TGTGCCAGCAGTGAGTCTAGCGGAAACATTCAGTACTTC
CDR3 protein: CASSESSGNIQYF
V gene: TRBV2
clone size: .
J gene: TRBJ2-4
D gene: TRBD2

CDR3 DNA: TGTGCCAGTAGTCCCCTAGCGAAAAGTACCGGGGAGCTGTTTTTT
CDR3 protein: CASSPLAKSTGELFF
V gene: TRBV19
clone size: few
J gene: TRBJ2-2
D gene: .

CDR3 DNA: TGTGCCTGTAGACAGGGGGTCGGGGAGCAGTTCTTC
CDR3 protein: CACRQGVGEQFF
V gene: TRBV30
clone size: few
J gene: TRBJ2-1
D gene: TRBD1

CDR3 DNA: TGTGCCAGCAGCTTGTTACAGGGAGAAGAGACCCAGTACTTC
CDR3 protein: CASSLLQGEETQYF
V gene: TRBV5-4
clone size: .
J gene: TRBJ2-5
D gene: .

CDR3 DNA: TGCAGCGTTGAAGATAGGCCGCTAGACACTAGCCCTCCCGGAATAGAAGACACTGAAGCTTTCTTT
CDR3 protein: CSVEDRPLDTSPPGIEDTEAFF
V gene: TRBV29-1
clone size: .
J gene: TRBJ1-1
D gene: .

CDR3 DNA: TGCAGCGTTGTCTCCCAACTGCAAGAGACCCAGTACTTC
CDR3 protein: CSVVSQLQETQYF
V gene: TRBV29-1
clone size: few
J gene: TRBJ2-5
D gene: .

CDR3 DNA: TGTGCCAGCAGTTCTGGGCGCAACACCGGGGAGCTGTTTTTT
CDR3 protein: CASSSGRNTGELFF
V gene: TRBV6-6
clone size: .
J gene: TRBJ2-2
D gene: .

CDR3 DNA: TGCGCCAGCTCGATGCCCAGCACTGAAGCTTTCTTT
CDR3 protein: CASSMPSTEAFF
V gene: TRBV5-1
clone size: .
J gene: TRBJ1-1
D gene: .

CDR3 DNA: TGTGCCAGCAGGTACAGGGTAGGAGATACGCAGTATTTT
CDR3 protein: CASRYRVGDTQYF
V gene: TRBV5-6
clone size: .
J gene: TRBJ2-3
D gene: .

CDR3 DNA: TGTGCCAGCAGCAAACTGACAGGGGCGCAAGAGACCCAGTACTTC
CDR3 protein: CASSKLTGAQETQYF
V gene: TRBV21-1
clone size: few
J gene: TRBJ2-5
D gene: .

CDR3 DNA: TGTGCCAGCACGGGACTAGCGGGCCCGGAGACCCAGTACTTC
CDR3 protein: CASTGLAGPETQYF
V gene: TRBV28
clone size: few
J gene: TRBJ2-5
D gene: TRBD2

CDR3 DNA: TGCGCCAGCAGCTCTCCTGACCGGGGCGTCCTGACTTTC
CDR3 protein: CASSSPDRGVLTF
V gene: TRBV5-1
clone size: few
J gene: TRBJ2-6
D gene: .

CDR3 DNA: TGTGCCAGCAGCTCAGACAGACTCCGCTACAATGAGCAGTTCTTC
CDR3 protein: CASSSDRLRYNEQFF
V gene: TRBV11-2
clone size: few
J gene: TRBJ2-1
D gene: .

CDR3 DNA: TGTGCCAGCAGCTTACGGGACAGGGGTTATGGCTACACCTTC
CDR3 protein: CASSLRDRGYGYTF
V gene: TRBV7-9
clone size: few
J gene: TRBJ1-2
D gene: TRBD1

CDR3 DNA: TGTGCCAGCTCACCACCGGGGAGGGAAATATCGGACGGCTACACCTTC
CDR3 protein: CASSPPGREISDGYTF
V gene: TRBV18
clone size: .
J gene: TRBJ1-2
D gene: .

CDR3 DNA: TGTGCCAGCAGCGTAGCCGGGTCCGGGGCCAACGTCCTGACTTTC
CDR3 protein: CASSVAGSGANVLTF
V gene: TRBV9
clone size: .
J gene: TRBJ2-6
D gene: .

CDR3 DNA: TGTGCCAGCAGCTCGGGACAGGGACCCTACAATGAGCAGTTCTTC
CDR3 protein: CASSSGQGPYNEQFF
V gene: TRBV7-8
clone size: few
J gene: TRBJ2-1
D gene: TRBD1

CDR3 DNA: TGTGCCAGCAGTTCCTCCGCAGCGGGAGGTTCCTACAATGAGCAGTTCTTC
CDR3 protein: CASSSSAAGGSYNEQFF
V gene: TRBV28
clone size: few
J gene: TRBJ2-1
D gene: TRBD2

CDR3 DNA: TGTGCCAGTAGTAGGGGGGGAGAGACCCAGTACTTC
CDR3 protein: CASSRGGETQYF
V gene: TRBV19
clone size: .
J gene: TRBJ2-5
D gene: TRBD2

CDR3 DNA: TGTGCCAGCAGCTCGACTAGCGGGCGCTCCTACAATGAGCAGTTCTTC
CDR3 protein: CASSSTSGRSYNEQFF
V gene: TRBV11-3
clone size: few
J gene: TRBJ2-1
D gene: TRBD2

CDR3 DNA: TGTGCCAGTAGTGCCGGGACTGGAGGGAAGTACTTC
CDR3 protein: CASSAGTGGKYF
V gene: TRBV19
clone size: many
J gene: TRBJ2-4
D gene: .

CDR3 DNA: TGTGCCACCCAAAGGGACAGAAAAGAGACCCAGTACTTC
CDR3 protein: CATQRDRKETQYF
V gene: TRBV10-3
clone size: few
J gene: TRBJ2-5
D gene: TRBD1

CDR3 DNA: TGCGCCAGCATTAGGGACTTAAACACCGGGGAGCTGTTTTTT
CDR3 protein: CASIRDLNTGELFF
V gene: TRBV4-3
clone size: few
J gene: TRBJ2-2
D gene: .

CDR3 DNA: TGTGCCTGGAGCCCCCCGGCGGGGGTCCTAGGAGATACGCAGTATTTT
CDR3 protein: CAWSPPAGVLGDTQYF
V gene: TRBV30
clone size: .
J gene: TRBJ2-3
D gene: TRBD2

CDR3 DNA: TGTGCCTGGAGGATAGCGGGAACAACCTACAATGAGCAGTTCTTC
CDR3 protein: CAWRIAGTTYNEQFF
V gene: TRBV30
clone size: .
J gene: TRBJ2-1
D gene: TRBD2

CDR3 DNA: TGTGCCAGCACTCGAGGCGGGGGAGTGAGGACTGAAGCTTTCTTT
CDR3 protein: CASTRGGGVRTEAFF
V gene: TRBV25-1
clone size: .
J gene: TRBJ1-1
D gene: .

CDR3 DNA: TGCGCCAGCAGCTTGGGCCAGGGTGGAGATACGCAGTATTTT
CDR3 protein: CASSLGQGGDTQYF
V gene: TRBV5-1
clone size: .
J gene: TRBJ2-3
D gene: .

CDR3 DNA: TGTGCCAGCAGCCCGACAGGGTCCGGGTACGAGCAGTACTTC
CDR3 protein: CASSPTGSGYEQYF
V gene: TRBV5-4
clone size: few
J gene: TRBJ2-7
D gene: TRBD1

CDR3 DNA: TGTGCCAGCAGTTCCCAAGCGGGTAGCACAGATACGCAGTATTTT
CDR3 protein: CASSSQAGSTDTQYF
V gene: TRBV7-2
clone size: .
J gene: TRBJ2-3
D gene: .

CDR3 DNA: TGTGCCACCAGCAGAGAACTAGGAGGCGAGCAGTTCTTC
CDR3 protein: CATSRELGGEQFF
V gene: TRBV15
clone size: .
J gene: TRBJ2-1
D gene: .

CDR3 DNA: TGCACCAGCAGCCAAGAAGCTCGGACTAGCGGGTTCTTCTCCTACGAGCAGTACTTC
CDR3 protein: CTSSQEARTSGFFSYEQYF
V gene: TRBV1
clone size: .
J gene: TRBJ2-7
D gene: .

CDR3 DNA: TGTGCCAGCAGGGAGACAGGGCCACCCTCTGGGGCCAACGTCCTGACTTTC
CDR3 protein: CASRETGPPSGANVLTF
V gene: TRBV27
clone size: .
J gene: TRBJ2-6
D gene: TRBD1

CDR3 DNA: TGTGCCAGCAGCTTAGGAGGCGGGGGGTACAATGAGCAGTTCTTC
CDR3 protein: CASSLGGGGYNEQFF
V gene: TRBV7-9
clone size: few
J gene: TRBJ2-1
D gene: TRBD2

CDR3 DNA: TGTGCCAGCTCATCCGGGGAGAATCAGCCCCAGCATTTT
CDR3 protein: CASSSGENQPQHF
V gene: TRBV18
clone size: .
J gene: TRBJ1-5
D gene: .

CDR3 DNA: TGTGCCAGCTCACCAGGAGGCAATGAGCAGTTCTTC
CDR3 protein: CASSPGGNEQFF
V gene: TRBV18
clone size: few
J gene: TRBJ2-1
D gene: .

CDR3 DNA: TGTGCCAGCTCGCGCTCCGGGACAGGGGGCTCCGAGCAGTACTTC
CDR3 protein: CASSRSGTGGSEQYF
V gene: TRBV18
clone size: few
J gene: TRBJ2-7
D gene: TRBD1

CDR3 DNA: TGTGCCAGCAGCAAAAGGAGTAGGGGTAATGAAAAACTGTTTTTT
CDR3 protein: CASSKRSRGNEKLFF
V gene: TRBV21-1
clone size: .
J gene: TRBJ1-4
D gene: .

CDR3 DNA: TGCGCCAGCAGCTTGGCTGTGCTAGCGATATGGGAGGATACGCAGTATTTT
CDR3 protein: CASSLAVLAIWEDTQYF
V gene: TRBV5-1
clone size: .
J gene: TRBJ2-3
D gene: .